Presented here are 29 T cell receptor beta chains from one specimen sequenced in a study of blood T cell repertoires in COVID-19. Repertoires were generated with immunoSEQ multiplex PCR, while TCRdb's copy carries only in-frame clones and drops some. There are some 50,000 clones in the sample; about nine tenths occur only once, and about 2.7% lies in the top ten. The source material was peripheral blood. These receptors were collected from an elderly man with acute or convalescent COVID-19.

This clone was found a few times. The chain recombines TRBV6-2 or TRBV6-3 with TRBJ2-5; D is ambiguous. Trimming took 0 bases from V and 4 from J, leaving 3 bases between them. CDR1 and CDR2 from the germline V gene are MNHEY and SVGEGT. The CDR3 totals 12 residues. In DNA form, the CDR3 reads TGTGCCAGCAGTTACTCGAGAGAGACCCAGTACTTC. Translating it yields CASSYSRETQYF.

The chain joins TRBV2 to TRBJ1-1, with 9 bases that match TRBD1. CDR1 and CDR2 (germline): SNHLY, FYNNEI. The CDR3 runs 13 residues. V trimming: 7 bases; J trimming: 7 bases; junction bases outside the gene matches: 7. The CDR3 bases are TGTGCCAGCAAAAGGACAGGGGTGCATGAAGCTTTCTTT. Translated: CASKRTGVHEAFF.

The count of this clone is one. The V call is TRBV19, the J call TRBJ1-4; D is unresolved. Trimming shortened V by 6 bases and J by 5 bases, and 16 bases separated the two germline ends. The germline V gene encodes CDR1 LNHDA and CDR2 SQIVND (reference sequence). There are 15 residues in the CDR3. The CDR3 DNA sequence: TGTGCCAGTAGGGTGACACCCCAGCGGAATGAAAAACTGTTTTTT. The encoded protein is CASRVTPQRNEKLFF. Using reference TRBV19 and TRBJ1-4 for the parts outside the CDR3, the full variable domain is DGGITQSPKYLFRKEGQNVTLSCEQNLNHDAMYWYRQDPGQGLRLIYYSQIVNDFQKGDIAEGYSVSREKKESFPLTVTSAQKNPTAFYLCASRVTPQRNEKLFFGSGTQLSVL.

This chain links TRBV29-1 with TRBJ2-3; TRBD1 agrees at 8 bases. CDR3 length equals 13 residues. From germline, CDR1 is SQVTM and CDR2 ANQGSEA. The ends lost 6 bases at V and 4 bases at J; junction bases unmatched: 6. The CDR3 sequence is CSVGQGASDTQYF. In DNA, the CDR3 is TGCAGCGTCGGACAGGGTGCATCAGATACGCAGTATTTT.

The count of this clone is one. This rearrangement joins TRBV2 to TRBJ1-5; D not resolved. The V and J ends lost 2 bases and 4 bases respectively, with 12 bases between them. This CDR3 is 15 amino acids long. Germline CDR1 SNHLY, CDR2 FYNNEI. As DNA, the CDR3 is TGTGCCAGCAGTGAATCCACAGTGACAAATCAGCCCCAGCATTTT. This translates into CASSESTVTNQPQHF.

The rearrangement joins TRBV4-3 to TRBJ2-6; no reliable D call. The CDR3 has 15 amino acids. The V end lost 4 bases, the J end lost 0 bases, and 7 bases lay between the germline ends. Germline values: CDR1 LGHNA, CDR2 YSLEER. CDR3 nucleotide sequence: TGCGCCAGCAGCCGGCAGATCTCTGGGGCCAACGTCCTGACTTTC. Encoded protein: CASSRQISGANVLTF.

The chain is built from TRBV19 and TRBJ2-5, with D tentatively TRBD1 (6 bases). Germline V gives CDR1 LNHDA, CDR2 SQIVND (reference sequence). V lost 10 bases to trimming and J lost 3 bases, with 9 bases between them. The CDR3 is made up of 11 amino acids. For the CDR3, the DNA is TGTGCCACCTACAGGGAAGAGACCCAGTACTTC. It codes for CATYREETQYF.

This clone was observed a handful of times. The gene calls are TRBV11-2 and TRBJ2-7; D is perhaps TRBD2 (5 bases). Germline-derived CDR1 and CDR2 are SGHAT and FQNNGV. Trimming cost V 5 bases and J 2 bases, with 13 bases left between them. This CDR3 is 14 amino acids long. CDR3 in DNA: TGTGCCAGCAGCCACGGACGGAGGACCTACGAGCAGTACTTC. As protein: CASSHGRRTYEQYF.

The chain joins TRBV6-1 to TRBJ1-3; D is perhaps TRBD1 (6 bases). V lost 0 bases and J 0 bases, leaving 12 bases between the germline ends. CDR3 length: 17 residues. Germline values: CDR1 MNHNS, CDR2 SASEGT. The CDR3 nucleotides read TGTGCCAGCAGTGAAGCATACAGGGTAACCTCTGGAAACACCATATATTTT. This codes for CASSEAYRVTSGNTIYF.

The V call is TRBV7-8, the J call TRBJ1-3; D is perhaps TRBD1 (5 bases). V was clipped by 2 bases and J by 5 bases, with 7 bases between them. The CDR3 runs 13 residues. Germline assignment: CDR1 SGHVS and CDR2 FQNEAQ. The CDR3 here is CASSLNRRNTIYF. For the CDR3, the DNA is TGTGCCAGCAGCTTAAACAGGAGAAACACCATATATTTT.

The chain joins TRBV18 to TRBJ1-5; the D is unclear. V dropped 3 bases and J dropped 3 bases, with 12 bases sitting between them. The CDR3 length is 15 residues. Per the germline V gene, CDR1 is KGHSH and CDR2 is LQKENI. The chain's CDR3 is CASSPFGVVNQPQHF. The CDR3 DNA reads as TGTGCCAGCTCACCCTTCGGAGTGGTCAATCAGCCCCAGCATTTT.

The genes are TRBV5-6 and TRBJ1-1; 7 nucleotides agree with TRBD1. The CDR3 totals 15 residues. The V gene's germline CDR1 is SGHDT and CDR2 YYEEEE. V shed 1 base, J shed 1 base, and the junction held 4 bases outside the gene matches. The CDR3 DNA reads TGTGCCAGCAGCTTGCTGGGACAGCAGAACACTGAAGCTTTCTTT. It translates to CASSLLGQQNTEAFF.

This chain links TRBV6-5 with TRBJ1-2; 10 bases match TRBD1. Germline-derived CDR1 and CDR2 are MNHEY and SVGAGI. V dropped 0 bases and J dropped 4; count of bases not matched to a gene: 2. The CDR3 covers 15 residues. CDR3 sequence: CASSYSGQGSYGYTF. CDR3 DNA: TGTGCCAGCAGTTACTCGGGACAGGGGTCCTATGGCTACACCTTC.

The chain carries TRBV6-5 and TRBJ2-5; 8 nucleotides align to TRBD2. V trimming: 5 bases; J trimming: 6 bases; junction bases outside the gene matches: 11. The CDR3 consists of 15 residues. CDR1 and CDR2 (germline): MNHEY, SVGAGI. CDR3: CASSRKAGGAKTQYF. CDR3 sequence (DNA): TGTGCCAGCAGTCGCAAAGCCGGGGGGGCTAAGACCCAGTACTTC.

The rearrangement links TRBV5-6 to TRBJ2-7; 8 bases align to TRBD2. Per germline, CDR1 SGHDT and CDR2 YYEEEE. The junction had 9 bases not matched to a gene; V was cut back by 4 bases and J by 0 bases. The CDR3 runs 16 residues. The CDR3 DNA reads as TGTGCCAGCAGCCTGCCTATCGGGGGGGGCTCCTACGAGCAGTACTTC. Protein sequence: CASSLPIGGGSYEQYF.

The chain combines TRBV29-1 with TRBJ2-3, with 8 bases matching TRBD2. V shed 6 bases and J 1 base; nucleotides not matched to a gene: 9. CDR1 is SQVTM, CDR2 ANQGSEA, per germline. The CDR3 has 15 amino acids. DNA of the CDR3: TGCAGCGTATCTAGCGGGTGGGGAGGCACAGATACGCAGTATTTT. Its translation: CSVSSGWGGTDTQYF.

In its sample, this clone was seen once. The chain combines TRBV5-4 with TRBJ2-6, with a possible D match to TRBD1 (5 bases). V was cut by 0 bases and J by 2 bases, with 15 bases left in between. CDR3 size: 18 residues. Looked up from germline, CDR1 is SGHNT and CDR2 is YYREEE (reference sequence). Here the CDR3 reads CASSLAGRDGAGANVLTF. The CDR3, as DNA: TGTGCCAGCAGCTTGGCTGGCAGGGATGGCGCTGGGGCCAACGTCCTGACTTTC.

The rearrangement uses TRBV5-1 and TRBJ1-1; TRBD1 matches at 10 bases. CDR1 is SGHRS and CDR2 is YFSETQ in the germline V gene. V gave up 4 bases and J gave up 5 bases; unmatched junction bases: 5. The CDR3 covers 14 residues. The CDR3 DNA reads TGCGCCAGCAGCACAGACAGGGGGCGGACTGAAGCTTTCTTT. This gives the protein CASSTDRGRTEAFF.

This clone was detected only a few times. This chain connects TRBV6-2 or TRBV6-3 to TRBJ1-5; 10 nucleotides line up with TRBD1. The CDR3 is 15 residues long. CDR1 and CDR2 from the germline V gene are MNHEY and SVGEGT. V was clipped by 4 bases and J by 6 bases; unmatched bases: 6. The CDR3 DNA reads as TGTGCCAGCAGTTGGCGACAGGGGGCCGGTCAGCCCCAGCATTTT. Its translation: CASSWRQGAGQPQHF.

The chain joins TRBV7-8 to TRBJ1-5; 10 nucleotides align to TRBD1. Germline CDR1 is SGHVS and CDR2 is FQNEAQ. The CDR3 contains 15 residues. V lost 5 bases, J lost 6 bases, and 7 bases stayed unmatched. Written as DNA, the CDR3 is TGTGCCAGCAGCCGGACAGGGGGAGAACTTCAGCCCCAGCATTTT. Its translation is CASSRTGGELQPQHF.

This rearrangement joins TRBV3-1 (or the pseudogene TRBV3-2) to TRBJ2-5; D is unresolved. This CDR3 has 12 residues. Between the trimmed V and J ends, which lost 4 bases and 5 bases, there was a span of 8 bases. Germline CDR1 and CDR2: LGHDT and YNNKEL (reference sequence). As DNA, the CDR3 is TGTGCCAGCAGCCTCAGGATGGAGACCCAGTACTTC. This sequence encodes CASSLRMETQYF.

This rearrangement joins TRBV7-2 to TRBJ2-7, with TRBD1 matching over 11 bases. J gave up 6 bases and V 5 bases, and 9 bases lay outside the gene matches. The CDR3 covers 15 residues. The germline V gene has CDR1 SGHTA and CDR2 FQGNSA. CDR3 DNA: TGTGCCAGCAGCGAAACCGGACAGGGGGCTGGCGAGCAGTACTTC. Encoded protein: CASSETGQGAGEQYF.

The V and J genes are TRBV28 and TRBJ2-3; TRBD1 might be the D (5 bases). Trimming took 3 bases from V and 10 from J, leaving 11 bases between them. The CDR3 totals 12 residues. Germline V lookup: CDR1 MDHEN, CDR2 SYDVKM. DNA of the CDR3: TGTGCCAGCAGTTTTAGGGAAGGGGCGCAGTATTTT. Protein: CASSFREGAQYF.

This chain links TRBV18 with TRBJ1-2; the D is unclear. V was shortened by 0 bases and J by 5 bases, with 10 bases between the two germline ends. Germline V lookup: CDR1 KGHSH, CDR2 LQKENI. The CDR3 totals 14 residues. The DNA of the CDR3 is TGTGCCAGCTCACCACCGGCCAGGATATATGGCTACACCTTC. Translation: CASSPPARIYGYTF.

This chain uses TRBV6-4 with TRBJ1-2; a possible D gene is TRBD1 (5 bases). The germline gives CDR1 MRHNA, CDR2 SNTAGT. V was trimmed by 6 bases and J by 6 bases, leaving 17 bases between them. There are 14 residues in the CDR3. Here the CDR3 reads CASRASGAWNGYTF. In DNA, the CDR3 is TGTGCCAGCAGAGCCTCTGGGGCCTGGAATGGCTACACCTTC.

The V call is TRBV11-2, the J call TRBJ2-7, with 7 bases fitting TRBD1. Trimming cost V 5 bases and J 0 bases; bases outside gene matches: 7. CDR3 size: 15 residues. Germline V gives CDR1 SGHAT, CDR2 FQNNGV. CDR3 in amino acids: CASSPGTVSSYEQYF. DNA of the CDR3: TGTGCCAGCAGCCCAGGGACAGTAAGCTCCTACGAGCAGTACTTC.

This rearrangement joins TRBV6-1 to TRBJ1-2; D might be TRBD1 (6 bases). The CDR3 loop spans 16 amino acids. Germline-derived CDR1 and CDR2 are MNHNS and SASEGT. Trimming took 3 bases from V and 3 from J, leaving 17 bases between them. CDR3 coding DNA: TGTGCCAGCAGTGATCAGGGCAGGGGCAGGGACTATGGCTACACCTTC. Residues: CASSDQGRGRDYGYTF.

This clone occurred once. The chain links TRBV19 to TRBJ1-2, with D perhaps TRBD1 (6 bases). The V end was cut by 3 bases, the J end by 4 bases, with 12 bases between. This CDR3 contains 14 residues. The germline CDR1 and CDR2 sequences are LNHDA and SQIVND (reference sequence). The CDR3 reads CASSIPGQSYGYTF. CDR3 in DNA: TGTGCCAGTAGTATCCCTGGACAGTCCTATGGCTACACCTTC.

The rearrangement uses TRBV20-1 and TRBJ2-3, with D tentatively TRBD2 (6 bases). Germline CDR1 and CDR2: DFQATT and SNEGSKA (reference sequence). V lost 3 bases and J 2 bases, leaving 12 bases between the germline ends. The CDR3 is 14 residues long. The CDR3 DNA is TGCAGTGCTAGTACTAGCAGCCTCACAGATACGCAGTATTTT. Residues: CSASTSSLTDTQYF.